This T cell receptor (beta chain) was identified during a study of OX40 agonist ivuxolimab in advanced cancers. Context from the whole study: Ivuxolimab, which targeted the costimulatory receptor OX40 (CD134), was an agonistic, fully human IgG2 monoclonal antibody. The point of sequencing TCRbeta in the periphery was to test whether ivuxolimab changed TCR sequence diversity and drove clonal T-cell expansion. Prior anti-PD-1, anti-PD-L1 or anti-CTLA-4 therapy was permitted, and approximately 41% of dose-escalation patients had received checkpoint inhibitors. A male proportion of almost 85% and a mean age of around 60 years, ranging from about 23 to 90, were recorded for the dose-escalation cohort. The paper covers the monotherapy dose-escalation part of the phase I ivuxolimab trial, which included N of about 50 patients. Partial responses occurred in three dose-escalation patients: two with cutaneous melanoma and one with hepatocellular carcinoma. Among the 50 to 55 dose-escalation patients, roughly 20 had hepatocellular carcinoma, roughly 15 melanoma, 9 renal cell carcinoma and 9 head and neck cancer. Intravenous ivuxolimab was administered to patients every 2 weeks at six dose levels: 0.01, 0.1, 0.3, 1.5, 3 and 10 mg/kg. The paper's findings and limits, for the study overall: In the 0.1-3.0 mg/kg groups, partial responders were among the patients with the lowest normalized peripheral clonal expansion, particularly in CD8+ T cells. Low levels of normalized T-cell clonal expansion were also seen in some nonresponding patients. At doses of 0.1 to 3.0 mg/kg, clonal expansion of both CD4+ and CD8+ T cells in blood was seen between baseline and week 6. Which antigens the clonally expanded peripheral T cells were specific for was not determined. After ivuxolimab, CD8+ T cells had more expanded clones than CD4+ T cells on average.

Patients with a history of autoimmune disease or receiving systemic immunosuppression were excluded from the trial. Peripheral blood for TCR sequencing was collected from all dose cohorts at baseline, on cycle 4 day 1, and on cycle 7 day 1. The samples were drawn from a first-in-human, open-label, multicenter phase I dose-escalation trial of ivuxolimab. The trial enrolled adults with locally advanced or metastatic head and neck squamous cell, hepatocellular, melanoma or renal cell carcinoma. Before TCR sequencing, CD4+ and CD8+ T cells were separately sorted from peripheral blood. For CDR1 and CDR2, the germline V gene lists SGHRS and YFSETQ. The CDR3 sequence holds 13 residues, the cysteine and phenylalanine included. Kept here is only the CDR3 DNA, which spans 39 bases and is read in frame from base 1. Germline trimming: 5 bases from V, 5 bases from J; junction bases outside gene matches: 6. Genomic DNA was isolated from the sorted cells so that the TCRbeta CDR3 region could be sequenced. TCRbeta CDR3 regions were sequenced using the immunoSEQ Assay. This immuneACCESS table, as held by TCRdb, lists in-frame sequences with V and J called but not all clones. Of the missing ones, under half trace to an unresolved V gene in checked studies; the others have no known cause. For this sample there are about 61,000 clones; less than 90% appear just once. The ten biggest clones cover less than 3.5% of the sample.

Note on this clone: There is no known antigen for this receptor. Per-nucleotide qualities are absent, and no much larger clonotype sits a single base away.

The V and J genes are TRBV5-1 and TRBJ2-5, and 7 bases in between align with TRBD1. The clonotype comes from an adult with an advanced solid tumor such as melanoma, head and neck, liver or kidney cancer. The sequences come from CD4+ or CD8+ T cells sorted from blood, collected in a trial of the OX40 agonist ivuxolimab. The CDR3 protein sequence reads: CASRQQGWETQYF. The DNA sequence is as follows: TGCGCCAGCAGGCAACAGGGGTGGGAGACCCAGTACTTC.